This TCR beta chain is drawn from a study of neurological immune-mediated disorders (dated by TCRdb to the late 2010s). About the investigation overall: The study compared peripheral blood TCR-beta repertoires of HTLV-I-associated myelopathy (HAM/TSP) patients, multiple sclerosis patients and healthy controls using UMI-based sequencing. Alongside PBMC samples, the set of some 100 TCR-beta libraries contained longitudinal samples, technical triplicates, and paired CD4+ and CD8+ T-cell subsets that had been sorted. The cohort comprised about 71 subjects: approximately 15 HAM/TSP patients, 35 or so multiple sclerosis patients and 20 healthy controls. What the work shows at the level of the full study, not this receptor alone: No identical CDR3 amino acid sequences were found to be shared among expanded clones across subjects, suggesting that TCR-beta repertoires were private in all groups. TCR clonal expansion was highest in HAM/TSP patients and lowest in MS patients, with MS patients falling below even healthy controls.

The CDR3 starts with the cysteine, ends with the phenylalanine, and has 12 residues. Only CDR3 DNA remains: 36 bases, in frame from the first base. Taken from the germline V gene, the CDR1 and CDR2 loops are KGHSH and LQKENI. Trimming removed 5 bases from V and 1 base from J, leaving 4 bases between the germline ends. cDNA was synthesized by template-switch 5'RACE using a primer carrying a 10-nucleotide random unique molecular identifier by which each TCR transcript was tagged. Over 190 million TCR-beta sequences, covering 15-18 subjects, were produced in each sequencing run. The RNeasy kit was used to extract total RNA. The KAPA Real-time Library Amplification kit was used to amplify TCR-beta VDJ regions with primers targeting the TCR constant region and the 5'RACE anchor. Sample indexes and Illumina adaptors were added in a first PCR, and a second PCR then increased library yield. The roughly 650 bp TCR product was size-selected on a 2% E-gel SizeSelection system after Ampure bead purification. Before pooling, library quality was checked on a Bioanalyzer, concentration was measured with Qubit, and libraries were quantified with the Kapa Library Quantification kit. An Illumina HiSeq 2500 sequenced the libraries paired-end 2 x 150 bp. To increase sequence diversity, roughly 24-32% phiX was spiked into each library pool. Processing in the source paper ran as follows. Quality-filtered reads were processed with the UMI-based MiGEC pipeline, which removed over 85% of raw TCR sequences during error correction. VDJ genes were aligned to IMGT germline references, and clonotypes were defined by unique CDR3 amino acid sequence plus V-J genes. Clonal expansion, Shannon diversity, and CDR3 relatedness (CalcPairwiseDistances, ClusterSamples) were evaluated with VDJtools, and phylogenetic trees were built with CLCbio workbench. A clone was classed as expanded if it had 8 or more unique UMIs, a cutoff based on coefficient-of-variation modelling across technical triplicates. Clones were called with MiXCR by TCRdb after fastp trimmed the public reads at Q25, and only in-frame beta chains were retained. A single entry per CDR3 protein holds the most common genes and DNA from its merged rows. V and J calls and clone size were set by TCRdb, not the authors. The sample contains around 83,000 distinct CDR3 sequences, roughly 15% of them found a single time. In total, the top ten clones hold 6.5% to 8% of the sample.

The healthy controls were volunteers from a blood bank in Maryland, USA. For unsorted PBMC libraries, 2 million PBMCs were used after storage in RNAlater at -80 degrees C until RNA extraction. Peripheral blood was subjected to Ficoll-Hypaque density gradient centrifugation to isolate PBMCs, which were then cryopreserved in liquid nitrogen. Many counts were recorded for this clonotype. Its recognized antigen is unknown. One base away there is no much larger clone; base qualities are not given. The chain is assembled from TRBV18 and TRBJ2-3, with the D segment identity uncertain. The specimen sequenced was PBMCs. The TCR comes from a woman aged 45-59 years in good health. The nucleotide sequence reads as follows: TGTGCCAGCTCATCACGCACAGATACGCAGTATTTT. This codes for CASSSRTDTQYF.